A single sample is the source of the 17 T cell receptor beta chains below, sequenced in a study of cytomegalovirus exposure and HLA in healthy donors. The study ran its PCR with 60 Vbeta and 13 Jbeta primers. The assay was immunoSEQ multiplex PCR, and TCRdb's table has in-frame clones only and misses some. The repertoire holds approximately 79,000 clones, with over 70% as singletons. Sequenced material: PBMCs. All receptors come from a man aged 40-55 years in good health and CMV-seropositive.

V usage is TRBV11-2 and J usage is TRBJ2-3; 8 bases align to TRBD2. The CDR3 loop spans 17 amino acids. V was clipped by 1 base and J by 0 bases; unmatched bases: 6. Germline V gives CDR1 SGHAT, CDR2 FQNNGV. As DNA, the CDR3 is TGTGCCAGCAGCTTAGGACGGGGGGGCCACAGCACAGATACGCAGTATTTT. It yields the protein CASSLGRGGHSTDTQYF.

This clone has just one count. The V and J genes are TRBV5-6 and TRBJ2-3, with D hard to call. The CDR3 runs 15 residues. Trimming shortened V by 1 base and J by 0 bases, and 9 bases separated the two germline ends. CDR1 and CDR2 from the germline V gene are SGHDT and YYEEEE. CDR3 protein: CASSLRTESTDTQYF. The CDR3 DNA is TGTGCCAGCAGCTTGCGTACAGAAAGCACAGATACGCAGTATTTT.

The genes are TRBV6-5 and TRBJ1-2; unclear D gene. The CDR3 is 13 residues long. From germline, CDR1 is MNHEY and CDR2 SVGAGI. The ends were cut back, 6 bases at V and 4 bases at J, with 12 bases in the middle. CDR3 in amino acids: CASSLGMSYGYTF. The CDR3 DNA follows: TGTGCCAGCAGCCTCGGGATGAGCTATGGCTACACCTTC.

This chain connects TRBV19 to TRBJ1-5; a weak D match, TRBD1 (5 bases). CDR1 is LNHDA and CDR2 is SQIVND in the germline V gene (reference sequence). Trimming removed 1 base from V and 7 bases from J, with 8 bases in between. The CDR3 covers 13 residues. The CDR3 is CASSIGTSQPQHF. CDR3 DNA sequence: TGTGCCAGTAGTATAGGGACAAGCCAGCCCCAGCATTTT.

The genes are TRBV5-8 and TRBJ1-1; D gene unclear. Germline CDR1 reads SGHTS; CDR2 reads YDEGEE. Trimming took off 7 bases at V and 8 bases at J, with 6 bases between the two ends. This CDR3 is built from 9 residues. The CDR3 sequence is CASSREAFF. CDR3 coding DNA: TGTGCCAGCTCTCGGGAAGCTTTCTTT.

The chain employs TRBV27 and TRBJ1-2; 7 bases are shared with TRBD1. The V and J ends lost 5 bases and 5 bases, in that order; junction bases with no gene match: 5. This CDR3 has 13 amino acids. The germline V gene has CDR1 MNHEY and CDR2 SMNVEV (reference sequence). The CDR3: CASSRQGRYGYTF. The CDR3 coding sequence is TGTGCCAGCAGTAGACAGGGACGGTATGGCTACACCTTC.

The CDR3 DNA reads TGTGCCAGCAGTAGGGACAGGGGAGGTAACGGCTATGGCTACACCTTC. The encoded protein is CASSRDRGGNGYGYTF. The chain carries TRBV2 and TRBJ1-2, with 10 positions matching TRBD1. The CDR3 length is 16 residues. Per germline, CDR1 SNHLY and CDR2 FYNNEI. V shed 5 bases and J 4 bases; nucleotides not matched to a gene: 10.

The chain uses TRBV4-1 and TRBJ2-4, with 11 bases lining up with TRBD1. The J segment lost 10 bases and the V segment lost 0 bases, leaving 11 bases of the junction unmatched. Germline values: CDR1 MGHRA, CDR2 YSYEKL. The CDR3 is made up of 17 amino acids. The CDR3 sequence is CASSQDKQDRGRVIQYF. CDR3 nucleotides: TGCGCCAGCAGCCAAGATAAACAGGACAGGGGGCGCGTGATTCAGTACTTC.

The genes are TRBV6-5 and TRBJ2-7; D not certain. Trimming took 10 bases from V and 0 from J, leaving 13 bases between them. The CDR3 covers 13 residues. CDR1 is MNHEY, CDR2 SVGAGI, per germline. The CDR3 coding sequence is TGTGCCACCGCCCCACAGTCCTCCTACGAGCAGTACTTC. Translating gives CATAPQSSYEQYF.

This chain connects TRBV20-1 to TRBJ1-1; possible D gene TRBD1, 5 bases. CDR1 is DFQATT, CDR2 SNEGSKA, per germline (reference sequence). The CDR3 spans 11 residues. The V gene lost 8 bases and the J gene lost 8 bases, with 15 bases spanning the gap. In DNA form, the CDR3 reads TGCAGTCATTCTAGAGACAGCGAAGCTTTCTTT. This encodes CSHSRDSEAFF.

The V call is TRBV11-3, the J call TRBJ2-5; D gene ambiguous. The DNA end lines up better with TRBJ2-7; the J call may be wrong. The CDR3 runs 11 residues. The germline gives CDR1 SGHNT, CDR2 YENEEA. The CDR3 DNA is TGTGCCAGCAGCGATGGTAGCGAGCAGTACTTC. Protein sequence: CASSDGSEQYF.

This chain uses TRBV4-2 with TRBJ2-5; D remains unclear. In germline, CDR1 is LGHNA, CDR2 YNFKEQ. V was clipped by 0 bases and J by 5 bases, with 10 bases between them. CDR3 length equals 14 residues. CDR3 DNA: TGTGCCAGCAGCCAAGAGAACTTCTCGGAGACCCAGTACTTC. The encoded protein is CASSQENFSETQYF.

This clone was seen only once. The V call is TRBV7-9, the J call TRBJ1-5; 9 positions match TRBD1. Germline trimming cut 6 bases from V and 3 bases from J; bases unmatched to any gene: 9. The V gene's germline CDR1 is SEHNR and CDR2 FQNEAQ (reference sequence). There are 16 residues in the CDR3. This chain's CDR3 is CASSSDRGADNQPQHF. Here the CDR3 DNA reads TGTGCCAGCAGTTCAGACAGGGGGGCAGACAATCAGCCCCAGCATTTT.

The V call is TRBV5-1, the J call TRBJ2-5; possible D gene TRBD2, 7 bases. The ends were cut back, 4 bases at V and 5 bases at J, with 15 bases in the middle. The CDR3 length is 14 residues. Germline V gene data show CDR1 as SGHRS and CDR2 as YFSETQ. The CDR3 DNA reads TGCGCCAGCAGCCGGGGGGCCGGGGTTGAGACCCAGTACTTC. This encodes CASSRGAGVETQYF. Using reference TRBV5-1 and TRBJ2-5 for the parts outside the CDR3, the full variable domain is KAGVTQTPRYLIKTRGQQVTLSCSPISGHRSVSWYQQTPGQGLQFLFEYFSETQRNKGNFPGRFSGRQFSNSRSEMNVSTLELGDSALYLCASSRGAGVETQYFGPGTRLLVL.

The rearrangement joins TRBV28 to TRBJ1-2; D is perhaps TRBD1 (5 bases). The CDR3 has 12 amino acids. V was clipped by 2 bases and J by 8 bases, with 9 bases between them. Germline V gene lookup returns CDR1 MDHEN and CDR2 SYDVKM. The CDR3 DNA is TGTGCCAGCAGTTTAGGGGGGAAAGGCTACACCTTC. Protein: CASSLGGKGYTF.

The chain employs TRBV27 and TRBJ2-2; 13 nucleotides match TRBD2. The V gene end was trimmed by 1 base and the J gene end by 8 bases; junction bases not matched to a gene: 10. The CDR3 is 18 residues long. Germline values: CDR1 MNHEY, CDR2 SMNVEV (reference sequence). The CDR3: CASSLFLGLAGDGGELFF. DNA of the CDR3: TGTGCCAGCAGTTTATTCCTCGGACTAGCGGGAGACGGGGGGGAGCTGTTTTTT.

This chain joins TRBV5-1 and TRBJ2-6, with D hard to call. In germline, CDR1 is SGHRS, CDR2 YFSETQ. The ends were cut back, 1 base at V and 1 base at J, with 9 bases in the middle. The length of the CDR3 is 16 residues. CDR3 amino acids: CASSLSVRSGANVLTF. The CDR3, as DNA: TGCGCCAGCAGCTTGTCGGTCCGGTCTGGGGCCAACGTCCTGACTTTC.